This section outlines one T cell receptor (beta chain) sequence together with its context. The antigen is unknown. Measured with immunoSEQ multiplex PCR; TCRdb has only the in-frame clones, and not every one. Of 100,000 to 140,000 clones detected, around nine tenths appear once; the ten largest clones hold about 6.6%. The data are from a study of T cell responses to AZD1222 COVID-19 vaccine. General study results and limits: Donors in the cohort were predominantly white British and more often female, and clonal diversity was possibly underestimated. Sampled repertoires all dated from after the peak T cell response. Spike regions recognized by vaccine-associated CD4 TCRs spanned the protein, led by 160-218 and 743-854. When two AZD1222 doses had been given, Spike-specific TCR breadth and depth rose.

V shed 4 bases, J shed 6 bases, and the junction held 8 bases outside the gene matches. Germline assignment: CDR1 SGHRS and CDR2 YFSETQ. CDR3 size: 16 residues. This TCR was sampled from an adult who received the AZD1222 COVID-19 vaccine. Sequenced here: peripheral blood, sampled 28 days after the second AZD1222 dose. The J gene is TRBJ2-1, the V gene TRBV5-1, with TRBD2 identical over 12 bases. The CDR3 here is CASSPQSSGRANEQFF. The CDR3 nucleotides are TGCGCCAGCAGCCCCCAATCTAGCGGGAGGGCCAATGAGCAGTTCTTC.